The rows below give T cell receptor beta chains drawn from one sample of a study of T cells in Graves' hyperthyroidism and ophthalmopathy. TCRdb used MiXCR to reprocess the multiplex PCR reads, holding one entry per CDR3 protein. The table shows hundreds of thousands of distinct CDR3 sequences, with approximately 23% occurring only once. Sequencing was carried out using blood. The receptors originated from a man aged 25-45 years with Graves' ophthalmopathy. Both conserved end residues are part of each CDR3. A D gene is named only where the DNA matches it firmly. For some rows the clone size is stated as once, few or many, or as a class when expanded; others skip it.

V	D	size	J	CDR3	DNA
TRBV3-1	TRBD2	few	TRBJ2-5	CAITGTSGKETQYF	TGTGCCATCACCGGGACTAGCGGGAAAGAGACCCAGTACTTC
TRBV29-1	NA	NA	TRBJ2-5	CSVEEGVRYF	TGCAGCGTTGAAGAGGGTGTTAGGTACTTC
TRBV2	NA	few	TRBJ2-2	CASSDLRQSQNTGELFF	TGTGCCAGCAGTGATTTAAGGCAATCGCAGAACACCGGGGAGCTGTTTTTT
TRBV28	NA	few	TRBJ2-7	CASDSGYYEQYF	TGTGCCAGCGATAGCGGTTACTACGAGCAGTACTTC
TRBV7-3	NA	NA	TRBJ2-3	CASSLRQQDEFPSTDTQYF	TGTGCCAGCAGCTTACGACAGCAAGATGAGTTTCCTAGCACAGATACGCAGTATTTT
TRBV24-1	NA	NA	TRBJ2-6	CATSGDGSGANVLTF	TGTGCCACCAGCGGGGACGGCTCTGGGGCCAACGTCCTGACTTTC
TRBV12-3/TRBV12-4	NA	NA	TRBJ1-1	CASSPLSRADTEAFF	TGTGCCAGCAGTCCCCTGTCCAGGGCCGACACTGAAGCTTTCTTT
TRBV5-1	NA	few	TRBJ2-4	CASSLSDSGVNIQYF	TGCGCCAGCAGCTTGAGTGACTCCGGGGTAAACATTCAGTACTTC
TRBV28	NA	few	TRBJ2-7	CASNRPVLLDEQYF	TGTGCCAGCAATAGGCCTGTTCTTTTGGACGAGCAGTACTTC
TRBV10-1	NA	few	TRBJ2-7	CASSEGSRSYEQYF	TGCGCCAGCAGTGAGGGGAGTCGCTCCTACGAGCAGTACTTC
TRBV7-8	NA	few	TRBJ2-5	CASSLDTGERETQYF	TGTGCCAGCAGCTTAGATACCGGCGAGAGGGAGACCCAGTACTTC
TRBV11-2	NA	few	TRBJ2-7	CASSTRTETYEQYF	TGTGCCAGCAGCACAAGGACGGAGACCTACGAGCAGTACTTC
TRBV7-3	TRBD2	NA	TRBJ2-1	CASSPLGTSSYNEQFF	TGTGCCAGCAGCCCGCTCGGGACTAGCTCCTACAATGAGCAGTTCTTC
TRBV28	TRBD1	NA	TRBJ1-1	CASRPPGQAQYTEAFF	TGTGCCAGCAGACCCCCGGGACAGGCCCAATACACTGAAGCTTTCTTT
TRBV11-2	NA	many	TRBJ2-1	CASSYRPDNEQFF	TGTGCCAGCAGCTACCGACCAGATAATGAGCAGTTCTTC
TRBV29-1	TRBD2	NA	TRBJ2-3	CSVEEGRAADTQYF	TGCAGCGTTGAAGAAGGGAGGGCGGCAGATACGCAGTATTTT
TRBV29-1	NA	NA	TRBJ1-2	CSVEGGALNYGYTF	TGCAGCGTTGAAGGGGGGGCGCTTAACTATGGCTACACCTTC